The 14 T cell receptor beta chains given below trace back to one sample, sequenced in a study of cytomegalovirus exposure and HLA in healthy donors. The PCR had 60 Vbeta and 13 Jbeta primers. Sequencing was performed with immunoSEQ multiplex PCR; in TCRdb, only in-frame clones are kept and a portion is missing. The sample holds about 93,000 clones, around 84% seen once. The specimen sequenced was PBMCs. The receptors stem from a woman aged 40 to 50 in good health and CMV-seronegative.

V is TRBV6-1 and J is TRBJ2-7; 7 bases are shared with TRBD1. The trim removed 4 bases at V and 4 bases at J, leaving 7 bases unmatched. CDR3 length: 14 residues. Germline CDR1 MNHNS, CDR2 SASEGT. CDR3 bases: TGTGCCAGCAGTGTACGGGACAGAGGATACGAGCAGTACTTC. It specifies CASSVRDRGYEQYF.

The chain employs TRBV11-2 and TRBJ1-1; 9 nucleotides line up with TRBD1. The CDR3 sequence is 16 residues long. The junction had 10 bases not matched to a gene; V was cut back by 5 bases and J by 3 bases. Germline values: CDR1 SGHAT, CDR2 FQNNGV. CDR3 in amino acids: CASSPYSRTGDTEAFF. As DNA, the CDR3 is TGTGCCAGCAGCCCCTATTCCAGGACAGGGGACACTGAAGCTTTCTTT. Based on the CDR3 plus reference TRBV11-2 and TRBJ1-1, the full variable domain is EAGVAQSPRYKIIEKRQSVAFWCNPISGHATLYWYQQILGQGPKLLIQFQNNGVVDDSQLPKDRFSAERLKGVDSTLKIQPAKLEDSAVYLCASSPYSRTGDTEAFFGQGTRLTVV.

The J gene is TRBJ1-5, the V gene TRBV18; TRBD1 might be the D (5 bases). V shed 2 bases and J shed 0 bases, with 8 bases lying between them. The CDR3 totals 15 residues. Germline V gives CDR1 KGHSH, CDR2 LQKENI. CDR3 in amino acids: CASSPDSSSNQPQHF. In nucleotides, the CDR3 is TGTGCCAGCTCACCAGACAGTTCTAGCAATCAGCCCCAGCATTTT.

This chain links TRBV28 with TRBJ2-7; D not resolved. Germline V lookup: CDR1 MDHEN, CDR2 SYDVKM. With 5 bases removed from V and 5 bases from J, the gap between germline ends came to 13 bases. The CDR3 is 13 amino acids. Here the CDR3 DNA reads TGTGCCAGCAGTATGGGCAAGTTCCACGAGCAGTACTTC. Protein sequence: CASSMGKFHEQYF.

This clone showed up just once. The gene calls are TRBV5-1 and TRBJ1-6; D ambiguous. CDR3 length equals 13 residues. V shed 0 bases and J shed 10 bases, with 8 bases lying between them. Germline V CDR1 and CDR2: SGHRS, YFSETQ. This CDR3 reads CASSLGFSSPLHF. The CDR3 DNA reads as TGCGCCAGCAGCTTGGGGTTTAGCTCACCCCTCCACTTT.

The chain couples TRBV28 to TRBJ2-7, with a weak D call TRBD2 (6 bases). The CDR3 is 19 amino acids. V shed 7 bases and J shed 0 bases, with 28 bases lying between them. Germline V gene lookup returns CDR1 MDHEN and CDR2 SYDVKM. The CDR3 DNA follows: TGTGCCAGCAAACCGGCGGGGCCCCCTATTCCCCGGTCCTCCTACGAGCAGTACTTC. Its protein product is CASKPAGPPIPRSSYEQYF.

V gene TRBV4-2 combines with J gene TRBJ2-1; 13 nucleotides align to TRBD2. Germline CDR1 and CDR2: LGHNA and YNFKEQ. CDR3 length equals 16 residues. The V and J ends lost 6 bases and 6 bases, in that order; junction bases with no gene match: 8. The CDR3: CASSLLAGGGANEQFF. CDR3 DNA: TGTGCCAGCAGTTTACTAGCGGGAGGGGGGGCCAATGAGCAGTTCTTC.

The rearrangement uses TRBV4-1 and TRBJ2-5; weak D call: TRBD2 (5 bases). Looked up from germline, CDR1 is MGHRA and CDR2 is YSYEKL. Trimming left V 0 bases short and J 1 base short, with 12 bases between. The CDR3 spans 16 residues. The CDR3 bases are TGCGCCAGCAGCCAAGATCGGATAGCGACCCAAGAGACCCAGTACTTC. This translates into CASSQDRIATQETQYF.

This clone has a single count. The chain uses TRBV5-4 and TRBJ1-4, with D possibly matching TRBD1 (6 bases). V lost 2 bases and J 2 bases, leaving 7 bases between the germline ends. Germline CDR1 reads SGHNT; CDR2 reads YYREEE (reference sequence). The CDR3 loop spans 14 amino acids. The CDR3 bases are TGTGCCAGCAGCTTTGGACAGACTAATGAAAAACTGTTTTTT. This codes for CASSFGQTNEKLFF.

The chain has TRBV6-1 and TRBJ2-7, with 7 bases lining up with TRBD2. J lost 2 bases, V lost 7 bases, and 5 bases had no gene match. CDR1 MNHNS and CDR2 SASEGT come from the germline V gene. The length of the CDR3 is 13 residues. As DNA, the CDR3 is TGTGCCAGCAATTCACTAGCGACCTACGAGCAGTACTTC. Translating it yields CASNSLATYEQYF.

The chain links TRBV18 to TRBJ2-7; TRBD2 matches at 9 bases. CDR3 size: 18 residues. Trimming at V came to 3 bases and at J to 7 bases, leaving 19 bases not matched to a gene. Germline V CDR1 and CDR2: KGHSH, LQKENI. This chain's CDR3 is CASSPATITGGRAREQYF. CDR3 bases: TGTGCCAGCTCACCTGCGACTATAACTGGCGGGAGGGCCCGAGAGCAGTACTTC.

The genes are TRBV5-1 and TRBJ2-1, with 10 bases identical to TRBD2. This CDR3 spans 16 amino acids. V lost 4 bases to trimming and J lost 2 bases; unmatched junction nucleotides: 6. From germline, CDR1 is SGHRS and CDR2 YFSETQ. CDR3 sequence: CASSPYSGRTYNEQFF. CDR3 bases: TGCGCCAGCAGCCCGTATAGCGGGAGGACCTACAATGAGCAGTTCTTC.

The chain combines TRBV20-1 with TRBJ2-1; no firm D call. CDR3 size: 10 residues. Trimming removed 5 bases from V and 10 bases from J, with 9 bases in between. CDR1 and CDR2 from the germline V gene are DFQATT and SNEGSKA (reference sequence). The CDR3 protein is CSAFNPEQFF. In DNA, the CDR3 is TGCAGTGCTTTCAATCCCGAGCAGTTCTTC.

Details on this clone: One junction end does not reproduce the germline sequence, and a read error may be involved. The CDR3 loop is CASSFWVLAGGRTYEQCF. In DNA, the CDR3 is TGTGCCAGCAGCTTCTGGGTCTTAGCGGGGGGCCGAACCTACGAGCAGTGCTTC. The chain carries TRBV5-6 and TRBJ2-7; 10 positions match TRBD2. The CDR3 consists of 18 residues. Germline V lookup: CDR1 SGHDT, CDR2 YYEEEE.